A selection of T cell receptor beta chains follows, all from one sample in a study of T cells in Graves' hyperthyroidism and ophthalmopathy. TCRdb analysed the multiplex PCR reads with MiXCR anew, one entry per CDR3 protein. The table has about 380,000 distinct CDR3 sequences, approximately 15% seen once. Sequencing was carried out using blood. These receptors were obtained from a woman between 55 and 75 years old with Graves' hyperthyroidism. Each CDR3 is given without its conserved first and last residue. Some rows mark clone size as missing; the rest say once, few, many or name a class of expanded clone.

TRBJ2-6 few TRBV2 ASSGGAGFSGANVLT
TRBJ1-2 many TRBV29-1 SAWGARSLFFKNYGYT
TRBJ1-1 many TRBV20-1 RDEKRVTEAF
TRBJ1-5 few TRBV7-9 ASSLDFQPQH
TRBJ1-1 many TRBV29-1 SVRPQGAGGTEAF
TRBJ2-2 many TRBV24-1 ATPGLAGDTGELF
TRBJ1-6 few TRBV10-3 AISDRETNSPLH
TRBJ1-1 many TRBV27 ASSNRQVMNTEAF
TRBJ1-2 many TRBV28 ASSLSRTDGYT
TRBJ2-5 many TRBV7-2 ASSLRGPETQY
TRBJ1-1 few TRBV19 ASSIDPQKYTEAF
TRBJ2-7 few TRBV12-3/TRBV12-4 ASSLGLAAEQY
TRBJ1-4 few TRBV12-3/TRBV12-4 ASSLAEGTNEKLF
TRBJ2-1 many TRBV2 ASSEIYGTEQF
TRBJ2-7 many TRBV7-2 ASSLADNSYEQY
TRBJ1-1 many TRBV18 ASSPTDRGSFGGTEAF
TRBJ2-1 many TRBV12-3/TRBV12-4 ASRYGLAGLSGRNEQF
TRBJ2-7 many TRBV18 ASSPIAGAGEQY
TRBJ2-1 many TRBV7-9 ASTRRGGGRRNEQF
TRBJ2-4 many TRBV29-1 SVLVRSIAKNIQY
TRBJ1-4 many TRBV18 ASSPDGEKLF
TRBJ2-6 NA TRBV20-1 SAGDRRYSGANVLT
TRBJ2-1 many TRBV4-1 ASSQVAGTGGYNEQF
TRBJ2-5 many TRBV3-1 AAGTLETQY
TRBJ2-5 NA TRBV5-1 ASSLDGTGGSETQY
TRBJ1-5 many TRBV2 ASRDLTGGSQPQH
TRBJ2-5 many TRBV7-9 ASSLVVGRTETQY
TRBJ2-7 few TRBV9 ASSVAPGADGGEQY
TRBJ2-1 many TRBV29-1 SVEYWLAGVYNEQF
TRBJ1-2 many TRBV30 AWMRGYGYT
TRBJ2-7 many TRBV6-1 ASSWQGHEQY
TRBJ1-2 many TRBV3-1 ASTRDSNYGYT
TRBJ1-1 many TRBV3-1 ASRLRGSPSTEAF
TRBJ1-2 many TRBV20-1 SARLQGSVGYT
TRBJ2-3 many TRBV30 AWRLAGSTDTQY
TRBJ1-1 many TRBV2 ASSHRNSWNTEAF
TRBJ2-7 few TRBV9 ASSARRDRGIPASYEQY
TRBJ2-3 many TRBV7-3 ASSLMAGTSGDTQY
TRBJ2-1 many TRBV5-1 ASSPGEEIYNEQF
TRBJ1-1 few TRBV4-1 ASSRSGGLMNTEAF
TRBJ2-7 many TRBV28 ASGTSGRALGEQY
TRBJ2-2 NA TRBV6-6 ASSYPATGGDGELF
TRBJ2-7 NA TRBV30 AWSSGLGEQY
TRBJ2-7 many TRBV28 ASTPWTESYEQY
TRBJ2-7 few TRBV24-1 ATSDPRDSYGQY
TRBJ2-1 few TRBV6-1 ASRPFWGQGINEQF
TRBJ2-3 many TRBV11-2 ASRSPGRLRTDTQY
TRBJ2-1 many TRBV7-8 ASSLTSGEDEQF
TRBJ2-1 many TRBV25-1 ASNGRTGWYGNEQF
TRBJ2-2 NA TRBV5-1 ASSLNGELF
TRBJ2-7 many TRBV10-3 AISESGVRRSSYEQY